The 13 T cell receptor beta chains below come from one sample, sequenced in a study of blood T cell repertoires in COVID-19. The table came from immunoSEQ multiplex PCR; TCRdb's copy has only in-frame clones and leaves some out. The data hold 250,000 to 300,000 clones, with approximately 90% observed a single time. The sequenced sample consisted of PBMCs or T cells enriched from blood (not recorded which). These receptor sequences come from a human donor in a cohort exposed to, infected with or recovered from COVID-19 (not recorded which). The donor label of this sample is uncertain.

CDR3 coding DNA: TGTGCCAGCAGCCAAGACGGTTATAGCAATCAGCCCCAGCATTTT. This sequence encodes CASSQDGYSNQPQHF. V is TRBV3-1 (or the pseudogene TRBV3-2) and J is TRBJ1-5; D gene uncertain. Trimming took 0 bases from V and 0 from J, leaving 6 bases between them. CDR1 is LGHDT, CDR2 YNNKEL, per germline (reference sequence). There are 15 residues in the CDR3.

This clone was seen a single time. V and J are TRBV24-1 and TRBJ2-3; TRBD1 aligns across 9 bases. V was clipped by 4 bases and J by 6 bases; unmatched bases: 13. Germline assignment: CDR1 KGHDR and CDR2 SFDVKD. This CDR3 has 17 residues. Here the CDR3 reads CATSDQTPGQGLDTQYF. The CDR3 nucleotides are TGTGCCACCAGTGACCAAACCCCGGGACAGGGTTTGGATACGCAGTATTTT.

This rearrangement joins TRBV30 to TRBJ1-1; D gene uncertain. CDR1 GTSNPN and CDR2 SVGIG come from the germline V gene (reference sequence). The V end lost 3 bases, the J end lost 6 bases, and 8 bases lay between the germline ends. CDR3 size: 11 residues. The chain's CDR3 is CAWSPGPEAFF. CDR3 DNA: TGTGCCTGGAGCCCAGGCCCTGAAGCTTTCTTT.

This rearrangement joins TRBV19 to TRBJ2-1; a weak D match, TRBD2 (6 bases). V was shortened by 1 base and J by 2 bases, with 12 bases between the two germline ends. The germline V gene encodes CDR1 LNHDA and CDR2 SQIVND (reference sequence). The CDR3 has 16 residues. The CDR3 DNA is TGTGCCAGTAGTATAGTTAGCGGCGGCGCCTACAATGAGCAGTTCTTC. Protein: CASSIVSGGAYNEQFF.

This chain connects TRBV9 to TRBJ2-2; possibly TRBD1 for D (5 bases). Germline V CDR1 and CDR2: SGDLS, YYNGEE. The V end lost 0 bases, the J end lost 4 bases, and 22 bases lay between the germline ends. This CDR3 has 19 residues. CDR3: CASSVESIGPGSGTGELFF. The CDR3 nucleotides are TGTGCCAGCAGCGTAGAATCTATCGGGCCAGGGTCGGGCACCGGGGAGCTGTTTTTT.

A word on this clone: The same CDR3 arises from other DNA sequences in this sample as well. The rearrangement joins TRBV2 to TRBJ1-1, with 7 nucleotides matching TRBD1. The CDR3 contains 14 residues. The germline gives CDR1 SNHLY, CDR2 FYNNEI. The V segment lost 3 bases and the J segment 1 base; nucleotides outside the gene matches: 2. The CDR3 spells CASSDRGRNTEAFF. The CDR3 nucleotides read TGTGCCAGCAGTGATAGGGGGCGGAACACTGAAGCTTTCTTT. Complete variable domain (other parts from reference TRBV2 and TRBJ1-1): EPEVTQTPSHQVTQMGQEVILRCVPISNHLYFYWYRQILGQKVEFLVSFYNNEISEKSEIFDDQFSVERPDGSNFTLKIRSTKLEDSAMYFCASSDRGRNTEAFFGQGTRLTVV.

The chain joins TRBV6-1 to TRBJ1-4, with D possibly matching TRBD1 (5 bases). Germline V lookup: CDR1 MNHNS, CDR2 SASEGT. The CDR3 covers 15 residues. V lost 3 bases to trimming and J lost 1 base, with 9 bases between them. DNA of the CDR3: TGTGCCAGCAGTGAGCAGGGCGGAACTAATGAAAAACTGTTTTTT. Amino acid sequence: CASSEQGGTNEKLFF.

This clone was seen a single time. The chain recombines TRBV10-3 with TRBJ2-2; TRBD2 agrees at 10 bases. Trimming took 5 bases from V and 0 from J; bases not matched to a gene: 0. CDR3 length equals 15 residues. Germline V lookup: CDR1 ENHRY, CDR2 SYGVKD. The CDR3 coding sequence is TGTGCCATCAGTACTAGCGGGGCGAACACCGGGGAGCTGTTTTTT. Amino acid sequence: CAISTSGANTGELFF.

The V call is TRBV5-6, the J call TRBJ2-1, with 13 bases lining up with TRBD2. Germline lookup yields CDR1 SGHDT and CDR2 YYEEEE. J gave up 6 bases and V 1 base, and 10 bases lay outside the gene matches. The CDR3 spans 18 residues. CDR3 coding DNA: TGTGCCAGCAGCTTGACTAGCGGGGGGGGCAGGGTTGGCAATGAGCAGTTCTTC. This encodes CASSLTSGGGRVGNEQFF.

The V call is TRBV10-1, the J call TRBJ2-2; TRBD1 might be the D (6 bases). Germline CDR1 reads WNHNN; CDR2 reads SYGVQD (reference sequence). This CDR3 has 18 residues. Trimming left V 3 bases short and J 2 bases short, with 19 bases between. CDR3 protein: CASSDSQRDTVNTGELFF. DNA of the CDR3: TGCGCCAGCAGTGACTCTCAGAGGGACACTGTAAACACCGGGGAGCTGTTTTTT.

V is TRBV19 and J is TRBJ1-5, with 7 bases that match TRBD1. Germline V lookup: CDR1 LNHDA, CDR2 SQIVND (reference sequence). This CDR3 has 14 residues. The V gene end was trimmed by 5 bases and the J gene end by 3 bases; junction bases not matched to a gene: 4. The CDR3 nucleotides read TGTGCCAGTAGTCCGGGACAGCTCAATCAGCCCCAGCATTTT. Residues: CASSPGQLNQPQHF.

The gene calls are TRBV19 and TRBJ1-2; D gene uncertain. Trimming took off 7 bases at V and 8 bases at J, with 14 bases between the two ends. CDR3 length: 12 amino acids. Germline-derived CDR1 and CDR2 are LNHDA and SQIVND (reference sequence). CDR3 coding DNA: TGTGCCAGTACCCGCCGGCGGGGAGGCTACACCTTC. Protein: CASTRRRGGYTF.

This sequence joins TRBV5-4 and TRBJ2-3; TRBD1 might be the D (5 bases). The CDR3 contains 12 residues. V was cut by 3 bases and J by 4 bases, with 6 bases left in between. In germline, CDR1 is SGHNT, CDR2 YYREEE (reference sequence). The CDR3: CASSWTSDTQYF. CDR3 nucleotides: TGTGCCAGCAGCTGGACATCAGATACGCAGTATTTT.